One and the same sample provided the 23 T cell receptor beta chains below, sequenced in a study of metastatic and nonmetastatic thyroid tumors. TCRdb re-called the PCR reads through MiXCR. The profile shows roughly 19,000 clones, about 23% of them singletons. Thyroid surgery was performed in patients who had received no treatment beforehand. The material sequenced was tumor tissue. The receptors were gathered from a male donor with papillary thyroid cancer or a benign thyroid nodule (not recorded which). Some clones in this sample may be carry-over from other donors' samples.

This clone has at least ten counts. The gene calls are TRBV2 and TRBJ2-3; 14 bases are a match to TRBD2. The junction had 4 bases not matched to a gene; V was cut back by 6 bases and J by 5 bases. This CDR3 contains 15 residues. CDR1 is SNHLY and CDR2 is FYNNEI in the germline V gene. CDR3 nucleotide sequence: TGTGCCAGCAGGGGGGGACTAGCGGGAGTAGATACGCAGTATTTT. This sequence encodes CASRGGLAGVDTQYF.

By sample fraction, this clone is medium-sized. This chain's CDR3 is CASSPASGHTDTQYF. The CDR3 region has the DNA TGTGCCAGCAGTCCCGCTAGCGGGCACACAGATACGCAGTATTTT. This chain connects TRBV28 to TRBJ2-3; 8 bases fit TRBD2. The V gene end was trimmed by 5 bases and the J gene end by 2 bases; junction bases not matched to a gene: 6. Germline lookup yields CDR1 MDHEN and CDR2 SYDVKM. CDR3 length equals 15 residues. Variable domain in full (rest from reference TRBV28 and TRBJ2-3): DVKVTQSSRYLVKRTGEKVFLECVQDMDHENMFWYRQDPGLGLRLIYFSYDVKMKEKGDIPEGYSVSREKKERFSLILESASTNQTSMYLCASSPASGHTDTQYFGPGTRLTVL.

Of note for this clone: A much larger clone sits a single nucleotide away, making a read error possible. Different DNA sequences within this sample yield the same CDR3. V usage is TRBV28 and J usage is TRBJ2-5; D is ambiguous. Germline V CDR1 and CDR2: MDHEN, SYDVKM. Trimming removed 8 bases at V and 0 bases at J, with 10 bases between. CDR3 size: 13 residues. CDR3 nucleotides: TGTGCCAGCCGAGAGCACAACCAAGAGACCCAGTACTTC. Translation gives CASREHNQETQYF.

With regard to this clone: An end of the junction does not agree with germline; a read error may underlie this. This chain links TRBV12-3 or TRBV12-4 with TRBJ2-7; 8 bases agree with TRBD1. CDR3 size: 12 residues. The CDR3 loop is CASRQGKDEQYF. The CDR3 DNA reads TGTGCGAGCAGACAGGGGAAGGACGAGCAGTACTTC.

The chain uses TRBV6-1 and TRBJ2-1; D is perhaps TRBD2 (5 bases). Germline CDR1 reads MNHNS; CDR2 reads SASEGT. The CDR3 loop spans 15 amino acids. Trimming removed 6 bases at V and 7 bases at J, with 19 bases between. DNA of the CDR3: TGTGCCAGCAGGCTTACTAGAGATGCATGGAATGAGCAGTTCTTC. Its protein is CASRLTRDAWNEQFF.

In its sample, this clone was seen many times. The chain uses TRBV5-4 and TRBJ2-7; D might be TRBD2 (6 bases). From germline, CDR1 is SGHNT and CDR2 YYREEE (reference sequence). Trimming shortened V by 0 bases and J by 0 bases, and 13 bases separated the two germline ends. This CDR3 has 16 residues. CDR3 loop: CASSLGRTTDSYEQYF. The CDR3 DNA reads as TGTGCCAGCAGCTTGGGCAGGACTACTGACTCCTACGAGCAGTACTTC.

This chain links TRBV6-1 with TRBJ2-1, with a weak D call TRBD2 (6 bases). V lost 8 bases to trimming and J lost 4 bases, with 15 bases between them. In germline, CDR1 is MNHNS, CDR2 SASEGT. The CDR3 sequence is 14 residues long. CDR3 region: CASRRDWSYNEQFF. For the CDR3, the DNA is TGTGCCAGCCGCCGGGACTGGAGTTACAATGAGCAGTTCTTC.

This clone was seen repeatedly, ten times or more. The V gene is TRBV6-4, the J gene TRBJ2-3; 11 positions match TRBD2. J was trimmed by 4 bases and V by 3 bases; bases with no gene match: 3. Germline V gene data show CDR1 as MRHNA and CDR2 as SNTAGT. The CDR3 has 15 residues. Here the CDR3 reads CASSELAGEADTQYF. The CDR3 nucleotides are TGTGCCAGCAGTGAACTAGCGGGAGAGGCAGATACGCAGTATTTT.

At least ten counts were recorded for this clone. At one of its ends the junction is not consistent with the germline gene, which may arise from a read error. The same CDR3 arises from other DNA sequences in this sample as well. The chain uses TRBV2 and TRBJ2-5; D is perhaps TRBD2 (6 bases). CDR1 is SNHLY, CDR2 FYNNEI, per germline. The CDR3 spans 15 residues. The CDR3 sequence is CASSDRAGRGETQYF. For the CDR3, the DNA is TGTGCTAGCAGTGACCGTGCGGGAAGGGGTGAGACCCAGTACTTC. Full variable domain (outside the CDR3, taken from reference TRBV2 and TRBJ2-5): EPEVTQTPSHQVTQMGQEVILRCVPISNHLYFYWYRQILGQKVEFLVSFYNNEISEKSEIFDDQFSVERPDGSNFTLKIRSTKLEDSAMYFCASSDRAGRGETQYFGPGTRLLVL.

V and J are TRBV7-2 and TRBJ2-7; 7 bases agree with TRBD1. The CDR3 is 14 residues long. The V and J ends lost 1 base and 9 bases, in that order; junction bases with no gene match: 9. Germline V gives CDR1 SGHTA, CDR2 FQGNSA. CDR3 in DNA: TGTGCCAGCAGCTTAGGGGCCACAGGGGTGGGGCAGTACTTC. As protein: CASSLGATGVGQYF.

Only a few counts were recorded for this clone. A read error may be the cause here, since a much bigger clone is one base away. The chain combines TRBV7-9 with TRBJ2-1; D gene uncertain. This CDR3 is built from 16 residues. Per germline, CDR1 SEHNR and CDR2 FQNEAQ (reference sequence). V dropped 1 base and J dropped 9 bases, with 19 bases sitting between them. CDR3: CASSLGASGFFREQFF. CDR3 sequence (DNA): TGTGCCAGCAGCTTAGGAGCTAGTGGTTTTTTCCGTGAGCAGTTCTTC.

This clone has a count of ten or more. The rearrangement joins TRBV5-1 to TRBJ1-4; D gene ambiguous. V dropped 3 bases and J dropped 7 bases, with 13 bases sitting between them. The CDR3 runs to 14 residues. In germline, CDR1 is SGHRS, CDR2 YFSETQ. The CDR3 sequence: CASSSLMTGEKLFF. For the CDR3, the DNA is TGCGCCAGCAGCTCCCTGATGACGGGTGAAAAACTGTTTTTT. The full variable domain, completed using reference TRBV5-1 and TRBJ1-4, is KAGVTQTPRYLIKTRGQQVTLSCSPISGHRSVSWYQQTPGQGLQFLFEYFSETQRNKGNFPGRFSGRQFSNSRSEMNVSTLELGDSALYLCASSSLMTGEKLFFGSGTQLSVL.

This clone turned up a few times. Because it lacks the conserved phenylalanine or tryptophan at the end, this CDR3 is likely a read error. The V and J genes are TRBV6-5 and TRBJ2-1, with TRBD2 identical over 8 bases. Germline V lookup: CDR1 MNHEY, CDR2 SVGAGI. J was trimmed by 4 bases and V by 2 bases; bases with no gene match: 1. This CDR3 has 14 amino acids. The CDR3 sequence is CASSYQRGYNEQFL. The CDR3 DNA reads TGTGCCAGCAGTTACCAGCGGGGGTACAATGAGCAGTTCCTC.

The sample holds many counts of this clone. The genes are TRBV5-4 and TRBJ2-2; 8 positions match TRBD1. This CDR3 region has 15 residues. V was pared by 2 bases and J by 5 bases, with 5 bases of the junction left unmatched. Germline CDR1 is SGHNT and CDR2 is YYREEE (reference sequence). CDR3 sequence (DNA): TGTGCCAGCAGCTTAGGACAGGGAGGAACCGGGGAGCTGTTTTTT. This gives the protein CASSLGQGGTGELFF. The variable domain in full, completed from reference TRBV5-4 and TRBJ2-2, reads ETGVTQSPTHLIKTRGQQVTLRCSSQSGHNTVSWYQQALGQGPQFIFQYYREEENGRGNFPPRFSGLQFPNYSSELNVNALELDDSALYLCASSLGQGGTGELFFGEGSRLTVL.

The chain is built from TRBV10-3 and TRBJ2-1; D gene uncertain. The CDR3 contains 18 residues. Trimming stripped 1 base from V and 0 bases from J, with 16 bases between. Germline lookup yields CDR1 ENHRY and CDR2 SYGVKD. For the CDR3, the DNA is TGTGCCATCAGTGAGTTCTTGTCCACAGACGGCTCCTACAATGAGCAGTTCTTC. Amino acid sequence: CAISEFLSTDGSYNEQFF.

This clone has a count of ten or more. The CDR3 nucleotides are TGTGCCAGCAGCTTTGGACGATGGAGCACAGATACGCAGTATTTT. Its translation: CASSFGRWSTDTQYF. V is TRBV7-2 and J is TRBJ2-3; D ambiguous. Germline lookup yields CDR1 SGHTA and CDR2 FQGNSA. V lost 3 bases to trimming and J lost 0 bases, with 10 bases between them. This CDR3 spans 15 amino acids.

This clone showed up many times. The sample carries other DNA sequences with the same CDR3. The chain carries TRBV30 and TRBJ1-3; the D gene is possibly TRBD1 (5 bases). This CDR3 contains 16 residues. CDR1 is GTSNPN and CDR2 is SVGIG in the germline V gene (reference sequence). The germline V and J ends were trimmed by 0 bases and 0 bases, with 12 bases remaining between them. CDR3 region: CAWSVRGLLSGNTIYF. The CDR3 bases are TGTGCCTGGAGTGTACGGGGGTTACTCTCTGGAAACACCATATATTTT.

This clone was seen ten or more times. V and J are TRBV6-6 and TRBJ1-2; D is possibly TRBD1 (6 bases). This CDR3 is 17 amino acids long. Trimming shortened V by 0 bases and J by 7 bases, and 21 bases separated the two germline ends. Germline-derived CDR1 and CDR2 are MNHNY and SVGAGI (reference sequence). CDR3 loop: CASSYSARVRRGGGYTF. In DNA form, the CDR3 reads TGTGCCAGCAGTTACTCGGCTCGGGTTCGGAGGGGGGGTGGCTACACCTTC.

The rearrangement joins TRBV5-4 to TRBJ2-7; D gene ambiguous. CDR3 size: 14 residues. CDR1 and CDR2 (germline): SGHNT, YYREEE (reference sequence). V was cut by 4 bases and J by 3 bases, with 14 bases left in between. CDR3 bases: TGTGCCAGCAGCCCCGAGACATCCTACTACGAGCAGTACTTC. It is translated as CASSPETSYYEQYF. The entire variable domain, with the rest obtained from reference TRBV5-4 and TRBJ2-7, is as follows: ETGVTQSPTHLIKTRGQQVTLRCSSQSGHNTVSWYQQALGQGPQFIFQYYREEENGRGNFPPRFSGLQFPNYSSELNVNALELDDSALYLCASSPETSYYEQYFGPGTRLTVT.

This clone was detected ten times or more. This sequence joins TRBV2 and TRBJ1-5, with a tentative D call TRBD1 (5 bases). V was shortened by 7 bases and J by 4 bases, with 20 bases between the two germline ends. Germline-derived CDR1 and CDR2 are SNHLY and FYNNEI. This CDR3 spans 16 amino acids. The CDR3 protein is CASKGARDSLNQPQHF. The CDR3, as DNA: TGTGCCAGCAAAGGGGCCCGGGACTCCCTGAATCAGCCCCAGCATTTT.

A word on this clone: This may arise from a read error, as a much more abundant clone is one base away. The chain links TRBV5-4 to TRBJ2-3; D is undetermined. Looked up from germline, CDR1 is SGHNT and CDR2 is YYREEE (reference sequence). Trimming removed 0 bases at V and 0 bases at J, with 5 bases between. This CDR3 contains 14 residues. The CDR3 spells CASSLANSTDTQYF. DNA of the CDR3: TGTGCCAGCAGCTTGGCTAATAGCACAGATACGCAGTATTTT.

This clone was seen repeatedly, ten times or more. A junction end diverges from the germline sequence, so it may reflect a read error. The chain has TRBV7-3 and TRBJ1-1; D remains ambiguous. The length of the CDR3 is 13 residues. Germline V lookup: CDR1 SGHTA, CDR2 FQGTGA. As DNA, the CDR3 is TGTACCAGCAGCTTAGCGGTGGAGACTGAAGCTTTCTTT. Translated, it gives CTSSLAVETEAFF. Using reference TRBV7-3 and TRBJ1-1 for the parts outside the CDR3, the full variable domain is GAGVSQTPSNKVTEKGKYVELRCDPISGHTALYWYRQSLGQGPEFLIYFQGTGAADDSGLPNDRFFAVRPEGSVSTLKIQRTERGDSAVYLCTSSLAVETEAFFGQGTRLTVV.

The table lists this clone with many counts. The rearrangement joins TRBV7-2 to TRBJ1-2; D uncertain. The V gene lost 5 bases and the J gene lost 3 bases, with 10 bases spanning the gap. CDR3 length: 13 amino acids. CDR1 SGHTA and CDR2 FQGNSA come from the germline V gene. The DNA for the CDR3 is TGTGCCAGCAGCCCGGAGGTCTACTATGGCTACACCTTC. Amino acid sequence: CASSPEVYYGYTF.